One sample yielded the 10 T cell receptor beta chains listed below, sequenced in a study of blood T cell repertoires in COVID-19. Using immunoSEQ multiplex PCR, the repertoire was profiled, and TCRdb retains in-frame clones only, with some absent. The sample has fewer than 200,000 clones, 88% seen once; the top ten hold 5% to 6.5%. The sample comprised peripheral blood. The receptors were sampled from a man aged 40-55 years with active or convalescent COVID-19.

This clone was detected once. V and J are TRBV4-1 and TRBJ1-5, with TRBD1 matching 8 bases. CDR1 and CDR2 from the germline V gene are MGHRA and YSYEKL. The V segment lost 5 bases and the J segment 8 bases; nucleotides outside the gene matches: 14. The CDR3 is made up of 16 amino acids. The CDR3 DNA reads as TGCGCCAGCAGCAAAAGTCGGACAGGGTACACCGAGCCCCAGCATTTT. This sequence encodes CASSKSRTGYTEPQHF.

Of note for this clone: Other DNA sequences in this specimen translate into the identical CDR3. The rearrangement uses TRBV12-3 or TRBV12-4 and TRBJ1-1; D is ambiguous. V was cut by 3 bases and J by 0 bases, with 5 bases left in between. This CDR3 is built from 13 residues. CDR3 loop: CASSFSVNTEAFF. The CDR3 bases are TGTGCCAGCAGTTTCTCAGTGAACACTGAAGCTTTCTTT.

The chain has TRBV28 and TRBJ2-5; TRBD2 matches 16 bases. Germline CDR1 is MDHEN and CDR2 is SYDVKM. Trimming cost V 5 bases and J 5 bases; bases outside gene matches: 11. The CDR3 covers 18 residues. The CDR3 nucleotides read TGTGCCAGCAGTGTGACCGGGACTAGCGGGAGGGCCGTGGAGACCCAGTACTTC. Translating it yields CASSVTGTSGRAVETQYF.

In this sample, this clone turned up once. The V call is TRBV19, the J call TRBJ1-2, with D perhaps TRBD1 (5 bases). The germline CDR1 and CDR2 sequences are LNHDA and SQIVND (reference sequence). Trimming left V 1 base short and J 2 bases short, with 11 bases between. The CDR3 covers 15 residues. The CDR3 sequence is CASSIGLGTNYGYTF. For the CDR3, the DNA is TGTGCCAGTAGTATAGGACTAGGGACCAACTATGGCTACACCTTC. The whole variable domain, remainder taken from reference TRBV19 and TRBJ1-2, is DGGITQSPKYLFRKEGQNVTLSCEQNLNHDAMYWYRQDPGQGLRLIYYSQIVNDFQKGDIAEGYSVSREKKESFPLTVTSAQKNPTAFYLCASSIGLGTNYGYTFGSGTRLTVV.

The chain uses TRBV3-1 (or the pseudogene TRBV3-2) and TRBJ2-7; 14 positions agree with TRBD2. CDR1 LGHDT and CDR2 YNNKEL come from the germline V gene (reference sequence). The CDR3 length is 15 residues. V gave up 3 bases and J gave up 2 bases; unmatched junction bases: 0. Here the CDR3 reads CASSQGLAGAYEQYF. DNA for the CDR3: TGTGCCAGCAGCCAGGGACTAGCGGGAGCCTACGAGCAGTACTTC.

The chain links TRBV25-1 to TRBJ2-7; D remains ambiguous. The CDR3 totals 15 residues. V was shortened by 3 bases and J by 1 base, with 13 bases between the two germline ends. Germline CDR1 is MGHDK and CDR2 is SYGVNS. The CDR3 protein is CASSDDIGESYEQYF. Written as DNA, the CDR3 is TGTGCCAGCAGTGATGATATCGGAGAATCCTACGAGCAGTACTTC.

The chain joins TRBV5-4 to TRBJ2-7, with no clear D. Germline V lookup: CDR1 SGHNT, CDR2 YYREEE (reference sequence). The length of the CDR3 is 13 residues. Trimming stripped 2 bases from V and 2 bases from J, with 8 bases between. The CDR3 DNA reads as TGTGCCAGCAGCTTCGGCACTACCTACGAGCAGTACTTC. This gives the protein CASSFGTTYEQYF.

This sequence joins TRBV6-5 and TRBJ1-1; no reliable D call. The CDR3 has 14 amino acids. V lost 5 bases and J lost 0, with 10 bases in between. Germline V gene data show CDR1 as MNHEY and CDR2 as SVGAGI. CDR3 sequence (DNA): TGTGCCAGCAGTCAGAGGTCGATGAACACTGAAGCTTTCTTT. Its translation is CASSQRSMNTEAFF.

The DNA of the CDR3 is TGTGCCAGCAGCCCACTAGCGGGAGTATCGGCAAGAGAGACCCAGTACTTC. It codes for CASSPLAGVSARETQYF. The chain uses TRBV11-2 and TRBJ2-5; 11 bases map to TRBD2. Germline V gives CDR1 SGHAT, CDR2 FQNNGV. Losses at the gene ends were 5 bases for V and 4 bases for J; bases not matched to a gene: 12. The CDR3 is made up of 17 amino acids.

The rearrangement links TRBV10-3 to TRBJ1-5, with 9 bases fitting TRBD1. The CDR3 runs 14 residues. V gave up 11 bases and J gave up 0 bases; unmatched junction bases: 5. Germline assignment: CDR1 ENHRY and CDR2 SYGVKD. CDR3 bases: TGTGCCGGAAGACAGGGGGATAGCAATCAGCCCCAGCATTTT. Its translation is CAGRQGDSNQPQHF.